This TCR beta chain was obtained from a study of Graves' ophthalmopathy and Graves' hyperthyroidism (dated by TCRdb to 2016 to 2019). For the study in its entirety: A patient counted as having stable hyperthyroidism if there was no progression to ophthalmopathy within 18 months of follow-up. To tell Graves' ophthalmopathy apart from Graves' hyperthyroidism, and to predict which patients would progress to ophthalmopathy, the study relied on TCR beta repertoire signatures. In total, 135 blood samples were TCR-sequenced: around 42 ophthalmopathy, some 75 hyperthyroidism and some 17 hyperthyroidism-to-ophthalmopathy patients. To explore V-J signatures that distinguish ophthalmopathy from hyperthyroidism, a discovery set of roughly 98 patients was enrolled, made up of around 40 with ophthalmopathy and roughly 57 with stable hyperthyroidism. An independent validation cohort was composed of 18 hyperthyroidism patients and around 16 patients who later progressed from hyperthyroidism to ophthalmopathy. In over 5 hyperthyroidism patients, the T-cell repertoire of thyroid tissue was compared with the T-cell repertoire of blood. After sampling, hyperthyroidism patients received methimazole starting at 30 mg daily, and ophthalmopathy patients received high-dose intravenous methylprednisolone. Study-level results and caveats: No statistical method was used to predetermine the sample size, and group allocation was not hidden from the investigators. Among expanded thyroid clonotypes with frequency above 0.001, most also showed up in blood, which suggests that blood repertoires may reflect the thyroid immune response. In validation, the model predicted ophthalmopathy progression with 55% to 71% sensitivity and 72.22% specificity; some 13 predicted patients were CT-confirmed with GO in a median of 6.5 months. The 13-signature model separated ophthalmopathy from stable hyperthyroidism with approximately 90% sensitivity and about 81% specificity in cross-validation, and 80%/75% in the test set.

This clonotype appeared a few times. The target of this receptor is not known. Qualities for individual bases were not recorded, and no much larger clone is one base off. Patients with hyperthyroidism were aged 18 to 65 years, had been newly diagnosed, and had a disease duration of less than 2 months. Patients were excluded if they had other autoimmune diseases, uncontrolled infections, pregnancy or lactation. Clinical symptoms, serum thyroxine, TRAb, thyroid ultrasound and orbital computed tomography formed the basis of the diagnosis. Trizol reagent was used to extract the total RNA, and its quality was then checked on an Agilent 2100 Bioanalyzer. For repertoire sequencing, TCR beta CDR3 regions were amplified from RNA transcripts. The first round was an RT-PCR using HTBI primers with the Qiagen OneStep RT-PCR kit, and this first round was followed by a second-round multiplex PCR, then size selection and purification. Libraries were sequenced on an Illumina HiSeq2000 using paired-end 100 bp reads. The published analysis was carried out like this. Reads were processed with SOAPnuke, discarding reads with adapters, uncalled bases, mean Phred below 15, or no exact constant-primer or identifier match. High-quality paired reads were merged with COPE v1.2.5. Each unique nucleotide sequence was defined as a clonotype, and clonotypes were aligned to IMGT TRB V, D and J references with MiTCR v1.1. The analysis was limited to V-J combinations with a frequency above 0.0001, which together covered more than 99% of repertoires. A TCR clonal expansion and chaos score per V-J combination was defined as the ratio of F50 clonal expansion to chaos observed in the TCRdist matrix. Welch's t-statistics and random forest were used to reduce features to 10 to 15 V-J combinations, which were fed into a naive Bayes classifier. The Morisita-Horn index was used to measure how similar the thyroid and blood repertoires were. TCRdb reprocessed the public reads (quality trimming at Q25 with fastp, clone calling with MiXCR) and kept in-frame beta chains. Each CDR3 protein gets just one entry, which takes the most common genes and DNA from the rows behind it. These V and J calls derive from TCRdb rather than the authors' analysis. The sample records a few hundred thousand distinct CDR3 sequences, about two fifths of which are singletons. The ten biggest clones cover about 4.1% of the sample.

The sequenced material came from peripheral blood or thyroid tissue (not recorded which). This clonotype originated in an adult man with Graves' hyperthyroidism.

The CDR3: CATSRATSSYTDTQYF. The sequence in DNA is TGTGCCACCAGCCGAGCGACTAGCAGCTACACAGATACGCAGTATTTT. The V and J genes are TRBV24-1 and TRBJ2-3, with TRBD2 matching 7 junction bases. Reading from cysteine to phenylalanine, the CDR3 counts 16 amino acids. CDR3 DNA only is kept here, 48 bases in frame from base 1. From V the trimming removes 7 bases and from J it removes 2 bases, while the gene matches leave 11 bases of the junction unaccounted for. According to the germline V gene, CDR1 reads KGHDR and CDR2 reads SFDVKD.